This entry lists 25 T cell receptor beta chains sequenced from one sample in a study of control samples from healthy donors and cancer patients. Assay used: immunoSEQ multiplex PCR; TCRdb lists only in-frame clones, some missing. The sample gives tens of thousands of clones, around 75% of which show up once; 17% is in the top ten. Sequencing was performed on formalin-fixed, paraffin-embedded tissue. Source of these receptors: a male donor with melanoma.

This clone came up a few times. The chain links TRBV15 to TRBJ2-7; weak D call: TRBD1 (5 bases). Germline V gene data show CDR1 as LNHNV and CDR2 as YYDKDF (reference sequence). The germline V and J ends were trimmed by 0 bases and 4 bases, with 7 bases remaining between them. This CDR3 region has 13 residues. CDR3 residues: CATSRDQGYEQYF. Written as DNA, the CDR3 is TGTGCCACCAGCAGAGATCAGGGTTACGAGCAGTACTTC.

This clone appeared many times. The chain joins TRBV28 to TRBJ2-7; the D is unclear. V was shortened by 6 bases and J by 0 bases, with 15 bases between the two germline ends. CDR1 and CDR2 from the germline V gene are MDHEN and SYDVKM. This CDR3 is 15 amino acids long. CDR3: CASRNGRTSSYEQYF. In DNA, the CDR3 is TGTGCCAGCAGAAACGGTAGAACAAGCTCCTACGAGCAGTACTTC.

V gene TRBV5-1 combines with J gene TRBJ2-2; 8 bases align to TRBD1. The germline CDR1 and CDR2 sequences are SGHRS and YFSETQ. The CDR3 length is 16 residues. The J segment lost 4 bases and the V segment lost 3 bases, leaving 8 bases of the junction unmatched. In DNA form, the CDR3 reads TGCGCCAGCAGCTCTCCCTCGGACAGGGCCACCGGGGAGCTGTTTTTT. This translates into CASSSPSDRATGELFF.

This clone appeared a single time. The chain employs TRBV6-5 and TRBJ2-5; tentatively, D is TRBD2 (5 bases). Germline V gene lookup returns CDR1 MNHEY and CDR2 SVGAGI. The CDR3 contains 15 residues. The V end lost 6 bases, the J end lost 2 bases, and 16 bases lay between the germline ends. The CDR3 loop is CASRPRTGTQETQYF. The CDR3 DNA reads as TGTGCCAGCAGACCACGGACGGGAACTCAAGAGACCCAGTACTTC.

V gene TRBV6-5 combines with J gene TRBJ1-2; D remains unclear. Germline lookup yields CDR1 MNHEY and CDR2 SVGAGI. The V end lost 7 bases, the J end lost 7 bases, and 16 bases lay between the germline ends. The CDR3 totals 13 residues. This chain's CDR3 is CASKVQVSGGYTF. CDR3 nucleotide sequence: TGTGCCAGCAAAGTTCAGGTTTCGGGTGGCTACACCTTC.

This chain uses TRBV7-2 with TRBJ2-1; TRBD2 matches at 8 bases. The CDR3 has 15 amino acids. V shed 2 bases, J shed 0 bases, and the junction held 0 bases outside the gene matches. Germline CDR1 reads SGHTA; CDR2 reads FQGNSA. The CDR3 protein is CASSLSGSSYNEQFF. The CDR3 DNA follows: TGTGCCAGCAGCTTAAGCGGGAGCTCCTACAATGAGCAGTTCTTC.

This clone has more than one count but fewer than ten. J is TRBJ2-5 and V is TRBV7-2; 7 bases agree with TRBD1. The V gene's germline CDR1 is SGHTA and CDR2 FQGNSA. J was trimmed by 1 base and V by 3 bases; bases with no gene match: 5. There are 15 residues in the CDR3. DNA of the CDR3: TGTGCCAGCAGCTTGAGCCGGGACAGCCAAGAGACCCAGTACTTC. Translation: CASSLSRDSQETQYF.

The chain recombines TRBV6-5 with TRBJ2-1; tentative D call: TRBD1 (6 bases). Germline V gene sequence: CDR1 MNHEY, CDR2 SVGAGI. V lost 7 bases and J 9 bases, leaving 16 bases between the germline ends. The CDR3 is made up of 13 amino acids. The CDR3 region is CASTYRPRGEQFF. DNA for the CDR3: TGTGCCAGCACCTACCGCCCCAGGGGTGAGCAGTTCTTC.

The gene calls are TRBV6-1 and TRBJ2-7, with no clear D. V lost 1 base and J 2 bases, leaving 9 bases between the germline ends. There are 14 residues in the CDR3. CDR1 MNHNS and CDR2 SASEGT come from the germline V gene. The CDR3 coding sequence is TGTGCCAGCAGTGAAGAGGAGAGGACCTACGAGCAGTACTTC. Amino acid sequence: CASSEEERTYEQYF.

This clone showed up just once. The CDR3 DNA follows: TGTGCCAGCAGGTGGGGACCCACCAGCACAGATACGCAGTATTTT. It specifies CASRWGPTSTDTQYF. J is TRBJ2-3 and V is TRBV6-6, with D perhaps matching TRBD1 or TRBD2 (5 bases each). V lost 6 bases to trimming and J lost 0 bases, with 13 bases between them. CDR1 is MNHNY and CDR2 is SVGAGI in the germline V gene (reference sequence). This CDR3 comprises 15 residues.

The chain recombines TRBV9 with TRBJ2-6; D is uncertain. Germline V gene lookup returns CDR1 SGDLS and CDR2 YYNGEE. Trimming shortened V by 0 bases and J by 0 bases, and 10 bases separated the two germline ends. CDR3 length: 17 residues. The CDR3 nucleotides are TGTGCCAGCAGCGTAGATCACATACCCTCTGGGGCCAACGTCCTGACTTTC. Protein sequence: CASSVDHIPSGANVLTF.

This chain's CDR3 is CASSQSSGLAGYEQFF. CDR3 coding DNA: TGTGCCAGCAGTCAGAGCAGCGGACTAGCGGGATATGAGCAGTTCTTC. The V gene is TRBV6-2 or TRBV6-3, the J gene TRBJ2-1, with TRBD2 identical over 12 bases. Germline CDR1 is MNHEY and CDR2 is SVGEGT. The J segment lost 8 bases and the V segment lost 5 bases, leaving 10 bases of the junction unmatched. CDR3 length equals 16 residues.

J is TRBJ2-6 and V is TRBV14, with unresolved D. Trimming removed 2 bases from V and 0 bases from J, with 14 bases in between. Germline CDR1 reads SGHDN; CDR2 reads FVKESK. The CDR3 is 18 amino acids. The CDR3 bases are TGTGCCAGCAGCCAACGGCTGGATTCTCACTCTGGGGCCAACGTCCTGACTTTC. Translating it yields CASSQRLDSHSGANVLTF. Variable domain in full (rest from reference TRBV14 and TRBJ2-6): EAGVTQFPSHSVIEKGQTVTLRCDPISGHDNLYWYRRVMGKEIKFLLHFVKESKQDESGMPNNRFLAERTGGTYSTLKVQPAELEDSGVYFCASSQRLDSHSGANVLTFGAGSRLTVL.

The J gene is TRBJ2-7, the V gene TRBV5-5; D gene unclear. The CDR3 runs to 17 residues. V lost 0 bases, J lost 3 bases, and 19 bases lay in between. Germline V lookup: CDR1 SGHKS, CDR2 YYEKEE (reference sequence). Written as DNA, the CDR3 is TGTGCCAGCAGCTTGGCCTCCACAACTACAGTCAGCTACGAGCAGTACTTC. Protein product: CASSLASTTTVSYEQYF. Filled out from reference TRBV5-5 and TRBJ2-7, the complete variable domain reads DAGVTQSPTHLIKTRGQQVTLRCSPISGHKSVSWYQQVLGQGPQFIFQYYEKEERGRGNFPDRFSARQFPNYSSELNVNALLLGDSALYLCASSLASTTTVSYEQYFGPGTRLTVT.

The CDR3 sequence is CASSQAGNYEQYF. Here the CDR3 DNA reads TGTGCCAGCAGCCAGGCAGGGAACTACGAGCAGTACTTC. This chain joins TRBV11-3 and TRBJ2-7; tentative D call: TRBD1 (5 bases). The germline V gene has CDR1 SGHNT and CDR2 YENEEA. There are 13 residues in the CDR3. V lost 5 bases to trimming and J lost 3 bases, with 11 bases between them.

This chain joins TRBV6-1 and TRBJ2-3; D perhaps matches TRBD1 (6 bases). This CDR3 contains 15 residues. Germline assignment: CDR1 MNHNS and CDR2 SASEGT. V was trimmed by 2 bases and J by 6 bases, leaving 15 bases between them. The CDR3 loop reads CASSELLGGDDTQYF. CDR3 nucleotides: TGTGCCAGCAGTGAATTATTAGGGGGTGACGATACGCAGTATTTT.

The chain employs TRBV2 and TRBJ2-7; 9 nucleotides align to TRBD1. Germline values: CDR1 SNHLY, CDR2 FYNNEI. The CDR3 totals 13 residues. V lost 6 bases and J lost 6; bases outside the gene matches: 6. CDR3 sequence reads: CASRTGTGIEQYF. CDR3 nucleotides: TGTGCCAGCAGAACGGGGACAGGGATCGAGCAGTACTTC.

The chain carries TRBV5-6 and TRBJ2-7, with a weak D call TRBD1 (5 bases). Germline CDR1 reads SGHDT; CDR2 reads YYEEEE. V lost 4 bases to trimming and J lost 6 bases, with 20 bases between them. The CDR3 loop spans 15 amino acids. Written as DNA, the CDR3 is TGTGCCAGCAGCCCCACAGGTGACCTGGTATCCGAGCAGTACTTC. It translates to CASSPTGDLVSEQYF.

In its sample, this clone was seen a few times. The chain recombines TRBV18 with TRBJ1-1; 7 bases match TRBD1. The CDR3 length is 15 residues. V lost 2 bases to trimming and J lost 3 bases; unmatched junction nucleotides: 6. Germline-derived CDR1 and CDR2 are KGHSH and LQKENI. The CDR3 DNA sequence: TGTGCCAGCTCACCAGACGGGCAGGGGGACACTGAAGCTTTCTTT. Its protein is CASSPDGQGDTEAFF.

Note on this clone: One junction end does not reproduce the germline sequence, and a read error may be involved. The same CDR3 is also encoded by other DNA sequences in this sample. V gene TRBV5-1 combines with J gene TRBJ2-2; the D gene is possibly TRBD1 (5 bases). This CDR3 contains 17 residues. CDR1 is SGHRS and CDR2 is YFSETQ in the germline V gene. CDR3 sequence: CASSLVGRQSHTGELFF. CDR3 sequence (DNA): TGTGCCAGCAGCTTGGTGGGGCGGCAGTCGCACACCGGGGAGCTGTTTTTT.

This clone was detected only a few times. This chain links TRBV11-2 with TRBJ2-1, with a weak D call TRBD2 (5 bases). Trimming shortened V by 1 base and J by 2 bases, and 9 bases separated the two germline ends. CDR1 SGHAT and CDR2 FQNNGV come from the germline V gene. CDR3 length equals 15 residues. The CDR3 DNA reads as TGTGCCAGCAGCTTAGGTAGCGCCACCTACAATGAGCAGTTCTTC. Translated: CASSLGSATYNEQFF.

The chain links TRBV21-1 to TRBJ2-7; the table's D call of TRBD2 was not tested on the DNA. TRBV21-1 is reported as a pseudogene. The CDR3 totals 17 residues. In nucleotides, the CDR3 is TGTGCCAGCAGCGTGGGACTAGCGGGAGGGTCCTCCTACGAGCAGTACTTC. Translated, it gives CASSVGLAGGSSYEQYF.

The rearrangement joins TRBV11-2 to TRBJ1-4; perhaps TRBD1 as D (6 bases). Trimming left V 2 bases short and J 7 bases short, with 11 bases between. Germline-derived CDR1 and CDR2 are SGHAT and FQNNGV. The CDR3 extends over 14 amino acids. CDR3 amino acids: CASSLTTGPEKLFF. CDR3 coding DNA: TGTGCCAGCAGCTTAACGACAGGACCTGAAAAACTGTTTTTT.

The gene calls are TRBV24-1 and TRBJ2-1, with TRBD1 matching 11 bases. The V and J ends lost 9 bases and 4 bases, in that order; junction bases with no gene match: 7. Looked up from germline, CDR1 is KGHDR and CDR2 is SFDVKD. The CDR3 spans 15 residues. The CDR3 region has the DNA TGTGCCACCGGAACGGGGACAGGGGGGTACAATGAGCAGTTCTTC. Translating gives CATGTGTGGYNEQFF.

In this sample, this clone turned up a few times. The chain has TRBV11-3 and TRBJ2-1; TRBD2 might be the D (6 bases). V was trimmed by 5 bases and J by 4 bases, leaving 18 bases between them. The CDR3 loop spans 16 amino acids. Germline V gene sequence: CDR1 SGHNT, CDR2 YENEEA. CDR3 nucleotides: TGTGCCAGCAGCCCTCGGCCGGGACTCCAATACAATGAGCAGTTCTTC. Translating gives CASSPRPGLQYNEQFF.